The following is a TCR beta chain sequence with its context. This CDR3 is built from 16 residues. V shed 0 bases and J shed 8 bases, with 16 bases lying between them. Looked up from germline, CDR1 is LGHNA and CDR2 is YSLEER. The assay was immunoSEQ multiplex PCR, and TCRdb's table has in-frame clones only and misses some. The table includes 95,000 to 150,000 clones, about 80% detected once. The data belong to a study of blood T cell repertoires in COVID-19. The overall study: The origin of the acute and convalescent COVID-19 samples was the United States, Italy and Spain.

The sequenced sample consisted of peripheral blood. This receptor was obtained from a human donor in a cohort sampled during active COVID-19. The chain is built from TRBV4-3 and TRBJ1-4, with D maybe TRBD1 (5 bases). CDR3 sequence reads: CASSQDQGLKGEKLFF. Written as DNA, the CDR3 is TGCGCCAGCAGCCAAGATCAAGGTCTCAAGGGGGAAAAACTGTTTTTT.